One and the same sample provided the 12 T cell receptor beta chains below, sequenced in a study of T cells in women clearing cervical HPV infection. Profiling relied on immunoSEQ multiplex PCR, and the TCRdb table lists in-frame clones only, not all of them. The repertoire table contains about 20,000 clones. The sample taken for sequencing was blood buffy coat. These receptors originate from a woman aged 18-70 years with a cervical HPV16 infection that either progressed to CIN3+ or cleared (not recorded which).

To note about this clone: Coverage ceases 3 residues before the CDR3 finishes, and the germline J gene fills in the end. The J gene is TRBJ2-7, the V gene TRBV4-2, with D tentatively TRBD2 (5 bases). Trimming removed 6 bases from V and 3 bases from J, with 15 bases in between. CDR1 is LGHNA, CDR2 YNFKEQ, per germline. The CDR3 is 14 residues long. Here the CDR3 reads CASSQSRRVYEQYF. The CDR3 bases that were read are TGTGCCAGCAGTCAAAGCCGGCGGGTCTACGAG.

In regard to this clone: The CDR3 end is not reached by the read, which stops 3 residues before it; the germline J gene fills it in. This chain joins TRBV5-1 and TRBJ2-7, with TRBD1 identical over 10 bases. CDR3 size: 15 residues. With V trimmed by 4 bases and J by 3 bases, 7 bases remained unmatched. CDR1 SGHRS and CDR2 YFSETQ come from the germline V gene. The part of the CDR3 DNA that was read is TGCGCCAGCAGCCCCAGGGACAGGGGATTCTACGAG. It translates to CASSPRDRGFYE. The full CDR3 sequence reads CASSPRDRGFYEQYF. The full variable domain, with the rest looked up from reference TRBV5-1 and TRBJ2-7, is KAGVTQTPRYLIKTRGQQVTLSCSPISGHRSVSWYQQTPGQGLQFLFEYFSETQRNKGNFPGRFSGRQFSNSRSEMNVSTLELGDSALYLCASSPRDRGFYEQYFGPGTRLTVT.

To note about this clone: The read stops 3 residues short of the end of the CDR3; the missing end is completed from the germline J gene. The V gene is TRBV11-2, the J gene TRBJ2-3; unclear D gene. The CDR3 spans 15 residues. The germline V gene encodes CDR1 SGHAT and CDR2 FQNNGV. Trimming cost V 5 bases and J 3 bases, with 15 bases left between them. CDR3 bases read: TGTGCCAGCAGCCAGAGTCGCGGTTCGACAGATACG. This sequence encodes CASSQSRGSTDT. The complete CDR3 protein is CASSQSRGSTDTQYF.

Concerning this clone itself: The read terminates 3 residues before the CDR3 end, so the remaining end is supplied by the germline J gene. The chain couples TRBV6-2 or TRBV6-3 to TRBJ2-7; TRBD2 matches at 10 bases. Per the germline V gene, CDR1 is MNHEY and CDR2 is SVGEGT. The V and J ends lost 0 bases and 3 bases, in that order; junction bases with no gene match: 8. The CDR3 consists of 17 residues. CDR3 loop: CASSYSTHSGRSYEQYF. The sequenced CDR3 bases are TGTGCCAGCAGTTACTCGACGCATAGCGGGAGGAGCTACGAG.

Note on this clone: The read stops 3 residues short of the end of the CDR3; the missing end is completed from the germline J gene. The genes are TRBV10-3 and TRBJ2-7; the D call may be TRBD1 or TRBD2 (7 bases each). The germline gives CDR1 ENHRY, CDR2 SYGVKD. V dropped 11 bases and J dropped 6 bases, with 23 bases sitting between them. The CDR3 sequence is 14 residues long. This CDR3 is CASVKDREGSEQYF. The sequenced part of the CDR3 DNA is TGTGCCTCAGTCAAAGACAGGGAGGGAAGCGAG.

On this clone itself: The CDR3 goes on 3 residues after the read ends, and that part is filled in from the germline J gene. The chain employs TRBV20-1 and TRBJ2-5, with D unclear. Germline values: CDR1 DFQATT, CDR2 SNEGSKA (reference sequence). The CDR3 extends over 12 amino acids. V was shortened by 6 bases and J by 5 bases, with 13 bases between the two germline ends. CDR3 bases read: TGCAGTGCGCCGATAGTGTGGGAGACC. Translation gives CSAPIVWET. The full CDR3 reads CSAPIVWETQYF.

Worth noting for this clone: The sequenced fragment ends 3 residues before the CDR3 boundary, so the rest is inferred from the germline J gene. V gene TRBV18 combines with J gene TRBJ2-2; 8 bases are a match to TRBD1. In germline, CDR1 is KGHSH, CDR2 LQKENI. The V and J ends lost 3 bases and 4 bases, in that order; junction bases with no gene match: 1. CDR3 size: 14 residues. CDR3 loop: CASSPQGATGELFF. The DNA read from the CDR3 is TGTGCCAGCTCACCTCAGGGGGCCACCGGGGAG.

Details on this clone: The read ends 3 residues shy of where the CDR3 ends; the end is completed using the germline J gene. The chain uses TRBV20-1 and TRBJ2-5, with D uncertain. Deletions cut 0 bases from V and 5 bases from J, with 13 bases between. This CDR3 spans 14 amino acids. Germline-derived CDR1 and CDR2 are DFQATT and SNEGSKA (reference sequence). The CDR3 loop reads CSARDRDFGETQYF. CDR3 DNA (partial): TGCAGTGCTAGAGATCGCGACTTCGGGGAGACC.

About this clone: The sequence runs out 3 residues before the end of the CDR3; the remainder is reconstructed from the germline J gene. The rearrangement uses TRBV7-2 and TRBJ1-1; D not certain. The CDR3 runs to 15 residues. Looked up from germline, CDR1 is SGHTA and CDR2 is FQGNSA. The sequenced CDR3 bases are TGTGCCAGCAGCCCCCACGGAAAAGGACTGGAGGAA. Translated, it gives CASSPHGKGLEE. The CDR3 in its entirety is CASSPHGKGLEEAFF.

This clone registers medium-sized by frequency. The CDR3 goes on 3 residues after the read ends, and that part is filled in from the germline J gene. The genes are TRBV18 and TRBJ2-7, with 9 bases lining up with TRBD1. The CDR3 is 13 residues long. Trimming at V came to 3 bases and at J to 6 bases, leaving 3 bases not matched to a gene. Germline V gene sequence: CDR1 KGHSH, CDR2 LQKENI. CDR3 protein: CASSPGQGREQYF. The covered CDR3 bases are TGTGCCAGCTCACCGGGACAGGGACGCGAG.

Concerning this clone: The read is 3 residues too short to cover the CDR3 end, so that end is filled in from the germline J gene. This sequence joins TRBV20-1 and TRBJ2-1; the match to TRBD2 covers 9 bases. The V and J ends lost 7 bases and 1 base, in that order; junction bases with no gene match: 11. Germline loops: CDR1 DFQATT, CDR2 SNEGSKA (reference sequence). The CDR3 is 16 residues long. The CDR3 sequence is CSGWLAGFTSYNEQFF. Partial CDR3 DNA: TGCAGTGGCTGGCTAGCGGGATTCACTTCCTACAATGAG.

The CDR3 loop is CASSLTSRNEKLFF. The CDR3 DNA, read in part, is TGTGCCAGCAGCTTAACTTCCAGGAATGAAAAA. The rearrangement uses TRBV7-2 and TRBJ1-4; D gene ambiguous. The sequence runs out 3 residues before the end of the CDR3; the remainder is reconstructed from the germline J gene. The CDR3 spans 14 residues. V lost 2 bases and J lost 5, with 9 bases in between. Germline V gene sequence: CDR1 SGHTA, CDR2 FQGNSA.